The 12 T cell receptor delta chains below all came from one sample that was sequenced in a study of Vδ1+ human thymocytes. The template was reverse-transcribed extracted RNA. CDR3 amplicons came from multiplex PCR with pooled V-gene forward and constant-region reverse primers. TCRdb ran CATT on the multiplex PCR reads. The sample has just under 55,000 delta-chain clones; approximately 16% are singletons. Their specific antigens are unknown. Study results and caveats: Thymic TRG and TRD repertoires appeared highly polyclonal, with Gaussian CDR3 length distributions.

Source material: Vdelta1+ gamma-delta thymocytes from the thymus. Noted subset: FACS-sorted CD3+ TCRalphabeta- TCRVdelta1+ TCRVdelta2- thymocytes. These receptors were taken from a boy younger than two who had congenital heart surgery.

This chain uses TRDV1 with TRDJ1, with 12 bases fitting TRDD3. The length of the CDR3 is 20 residues. Germline lookup yields CDR1 TSWWSYY and CDR2 QGS. With V trimmed by 1 base and J by 5 bases, 17 bases remained unmatched. CDR3 sequence reads: CALGEPYTLRWGIRWDKLIF. CDR3 bases: TGTGCTCTTGGGGAACCCTACACCCTACGCTGGGGGATACGATGGGATAAACTCATCTTT.

The chain couples TRDV1 to TRDJ1; 8 bases align to TRDD3. J lost 0 bases, V lost 3 bases, and 27 bases had no gene match. CDR1 and CDR2 from the germline V gene are TSWWSYY and QGS. CDR3 length equals 23 residues. The CDR3 bases are TGTGCTCTTGGGGACACTTCCTTTTCGAGTACTGGGGGTCCCGTCCAGTACACCGATAAACTCATCTTT. This gives the protein CALGDTSFSSTGGPVQYTDKLIF.

The table lists this clone with a few counts. Compared with germline, one end of the junction differs, possibly owing to a read error. The rearrangement links TRDV1 to TRDJ1; TRDD2 might be the D (6 bases). The CDR3 is 14 amino acids. Germline-derived CDR1 and CDR2 are TSWWSYY and QGS. The CDR3: CALGASLPSEKLIF. The DNA for the CDR3 is TGTGCTCTTGGGGCTAGCCTTCCCTCCGAGAAACTCATCTTT.

This clone showed up just a few times. This chain links TRDV1 with TRDJ1; 13 nucleotides line up with TRDD3. V trimming: 2 bases; J trimming: 4 bases; junction bases outside the gene matches: 13. Germline lookup yields CDR1 TSWWSYY and CDR2 QGS. The CDR3 runs 19 residues. DNA for the CDR3: TGTGCTCTTGGGGAAGTTAGGGCAGACTGGGGGATACGGGACGATAAACTCATCTTT. Translation: CALGEVRADWGIRDDKLIF.

A remark on this clone: The junction departs from the called germline gene at one end, perhaps through a read error. The gene calls are TRDV1 and TRDJ1; 11 nucleotides agree with TRDD3. Germline CDR1 and CDR2: TSWWSYY and QGS. The CDR3 has 14 residues. CDR3 DNA: TGTGCTCTCTGGGGGATACCACACACCGATAGACTCATCTTT. This sequence encodes CALWGIPHTDRLIF.

The chain has TRDV1 and TRDJ1; D possibly corresponds to TRDD3 (10 bases). Germline V gene data show CDR1 as TSWWSYY and CDR2 as QGS. Trimming shortened V by 3 bases and J by 3 bases, and 29 bases separated the two germline ends. This CDR3 region has 20 residues. This chain's CDR3 is CALGDFLPTIWGIMADKLIF. The CDR3 DNA reads as TGTGCTCTTGGGGACTTCCTTCCTACGATCTGGGGGATAATGGCCGATAAACTCATCTTT.

This clone was seen only a few times. Relative to the germline gene, one junction end is altered; a read error may explain this. This CDR3 is also generated by other DNA sequences in the sample. The chain links TRDV2 to TRDJ1; 9 nucleotides agree with TRDD3. Germline V gives CDR1 GEAIGNYY, CDR2 EKD. This CDR3 has 18 residues. The CDR3 bases are TGCGCCTGTGACACCGAGTGGTGGGGGATAACCTACACCGATAAACTCATCTTT. This encodes CACDTEWWGITYTDKLIF.

This clone has a handful of counts. J is TRDJ1 and V is TRDV1; 9 nucleotides align to TRDD2. Germline CDR1 TSWWSYY, CDR2 QGS. With 5 bases clipped from V and 2 bases from J, the junction kept 21 bases outside the gene matches. This CDR3 has 20 residues. CDR3 DNA: TGTGCTCTTGGGATATGCCTTCCTACGCGCCCGGCTTGGGTAACCGATAAACTCATCTTT. Its translation is CALGICLPTRPAWVTDKLIF.

The rearrangement uses TRDV1 and TRDJ1; TRDD3 matches at 12 bases. The CDR3 is 18 residues long. V was pared by 2 bases and J by 5 bases, with 12 bases of the junction left unmatched. Per the germline V gene, CDR1 is TSWWSYY and CDR2 is QGS. The CDR3 DNA reads TGTGCTCTTGGGGAATCACACTGGGGGATACCAGCAAGGGATAAACTCATCTTT. Its protein is CALGESHWGIPARDKLIF.

This clone was found a few times. V and J are TRDV1 and TRDJ1; D might be TRDD3 (6 bases). This CDR3 has 21 residues. V was shortened by 6 bases and J by 1 base, with 33 bases between the two germline ends. Per the germline V gene, CDR1 is TSWWSYY and CDR2 is QGS. The CDR3: CALGPTSAVGGPRGSTDKLIF. The CDR3 DNA reads TGTGCTCTTGGCCCTACCTCGGCTGTAGGGGGACCCCGGGGGTCCACCGATAAACTCATCTTT.

V gene TRDV1 combines with J gene TRDJ1; D is possibly TRDD3 (5 bases). Germline V lookup: CDR1 TSWWSYY, CDR2 QGS. This CDR3 is 25 amino acids long. The V and J ends lost 3 bases and 2 bases respectively, with 43 bases between them. The CDR3 nucleotides are TGTGCTCTTGGGGACCCTTATGGGACTGCTTGTGATACTTTTGACCGAGGCGCTTATACCGATAAACTCATCTTT. Protein: CALGDPYGTACDTFDRGAYTDKLIF.

This clone was picked up a small number of times. The chain has TRDV1 and TRDJ1, with TRDD3 matching over 12 bases. Germline V gives CDR1 TSWWSYY, CDR2 QGS. V gave up 5 bases and J gave up 7 bases; unmatched junction bases: 26. The CDR3 is 21 amino acids. The CDR3 here is CALGPHSERVPYWGIHGKLIF. CDR3 DNA sequence: TGTGCTCTTGGGCCCCACTCCGAGAGGGTACCGTACTGGGGGATACACGGTAAACTCATCTTT.